A single sample is the source of the 29 T cell receptor beta chains below, sequenced in a study of cytomegalovirus exposure and HLA in healthy donors. This PCR relied on a set of 60 Vbeta primers and 13 Jbeta primers. The repertoire was sequenced with immunoSEQ multiplex PCR; TCRdb's copy has only in-frame clones and lacks some. Here the sample table reports 90,000 to 130,000 clones. The sample consisted of PBMCs. Receptors originate from a man aged 40-49 years in good health and CMV-seropositive.

The V call is TRBV7-2, the J call TRBJ1-3; D is uncertain. This CDR3 comprises 15 residues. Germline V gene lookup returns CDR1 SGHTA and CDR2 FQGNSA. V was shortened by 1 base and J by 4 bases, with 11 bases between the two germline ends. The CDR3 sequence is CASSLGRGAGNTIYF. DNA for the CDR3: TGTGCCAGCAGCTTAGGGCGGGGAGCAGGAAACACCATATATTTT.

The chain is built from TRBV5-1 and TRBJ2-7, with 10 nucleotides matching TRBD2. The V segment lost 7 bases and the J segment 3 bases; nucleotides outside the gene matches: 7. The CDR3 covers 14 residues. Germline CDR1 is SGHRS and CDR2 is YFSETQ. The CDR3 sequence is CASGEREGFYEQYF. The CDR3 coding sequence is TGCGCCAGCGGCGAGCGGGAGGGTTTCTACGAGCAGTACTTC.

DNA of the CDR3: TGTGCCAGCAGCTTGACCGGGGGAGTTGGTTCCACTGAAGCTTTCTTT. Its protein is CASSLTGGVGSTEAFF. J is TRBJ1-1 and V is TRBV7-3; TRBD1 might be the D (5 bases). The CDR3 covers 16 residues. Germline values: CDR1 SGHTA, CDR2 FQGTGA. V was clipped by 3 bases and J by 4 bases, with 18 bases between them.

This chain connects TRBV5-1 to TRBJ2-7, with 8 positions matching TRBD1. Germline CDR1 SGHRS, CDR2 YFSETQ. This CDR3 is 15 amino acids long. Germline trimming cut 4 bases from V and 6 bases from J; bases unmatched to any gene: 12. CDR3 nucleotide sequence: TGCGCCAGCAGCCCCGGCGGACAGGGCAGAAGCGAGCAGTACTTC. As protein: CASSPGGQGRSEQYF.

The DNA of the CDR3 is TGTGCCAGCAGCTCTCCGGGAGAAGGCGGAAACACCATATATTTT. Protein sequence: CASSSPGEGGNTIYF. The chain couples TRBV9 to TRBJ1-3; D is unresolved. Germline V gene data show CDR1 as SGDLS and CDR2 as YYNGEE. The CDR3 consists of 15 residues. Trimming pared 4 bases from V and 4 bases from J, leaving 15 bases between.

The chain links TRBV7-9 to TRBJ2-7; 11 bases match TRBD1. Germline CDR1 is SEHNR and CDR2 is FQNEAQ (reference sequence). The CDR3 totals 14 residues. Trimming removed 5 bases from V and 4 bases from J; junction bases left unmatched: 4. This CDR3 reads CASSTDRGLYEQYF. CDR3 coding DNA: TGTGCCAGCAGCACGGACAGGGGGCTATACGAGCAGTACTTC.

The genes are TRBV27 and TRBJ2-1; no clear D gene. V was clipped by 4 bases and J by 8 bases, with 18 bases between them. The CDR3 runs 15 residues. The germline gives CDR1 MNHEY, CDR2 SMNVEV (reference sequence). The CDR3 is CASSWSLGIHDEQFF. DNA of the CDR3: TGTGCCAGCAGTTGGAGTTTAGGTATCCACGATGAGCAGTTCTTC.

The CDR3 loop is CASSESGLAGAYEQYF. The CDR3 region has the DNA TGCGCCAGCAGTGAGTCAGGACTAGCGGGAGCCTACGAGCAGTACTTC. The rearrangement links TRBV10-2 to TRBJ2-7; 13 nucleotides align to TRBD2. With V trimmed by 0 bases and J by 2 bases, 1 base remained unmatched. The CDR3 consists of 16 residues. Germline V lookup: CDR1 WSHSY, CDR2 SAAADI.

The rearrangement links TRBV6-1 to TRBJ2-7; 12 bases match TRBD1. This CDR3 is built from 17 residues. J gave up 4 bases and V 0 bases, and 7 bases lay outside the gene matches. CDR1 and CDR2 (germline): MNHNS, SASEGT. The CDR3 region is CASSEAGTGGGFYEQYF. In DNA form, the CDR3 reads TGTGCCAGCAGTGAAGCCGGGACAGGGGGCGGTTTTTACGAGCAGTACTTC.

The chain has TRBV10-1 and TRBJ2-1; D is unresolved. The V end was cut by 4 bases, the J end by 0 bases, with 10 bases between. Per the germline V gene, CDR1 is WNHNN and CDR2 is SYGVQD (reference sequence). The CDR3 is 15 residues long. CDR3 region: CASSALKSSYNEQFF. The CDR3, as DNA: TGCGCCAGCAGTGCCCTAAAGAGCTCCTACAATGAGCAGTTCTTC.

This sequence joins TRBV5-1 and TRBJ2-2; maybe TRBD2 (6 bases). V gave up 4 bases and J gave up 3 bases, with 7 bases separating them. Germline V gene data show CDR1 as SGHRS and CDR2 as YFSETQ. The CDR3 is made up of 13 amino acids. CDR3 amino acids: CASSRRDTGELFF. Here the CDR3 DNA reads TGCGCCAGCAGCCGGAGGGACACCGGGGAGCTGTTTTTT. Using reference TRBV5-1 and TRBJ2-2 for the parts outside the CDR3, the full variable domain is KAGVTQTPRYLIKTRGQQVTLSCSPISGHRSVSWYQQTPGQGLQFLFEYFSETQRNKGNFPGRFSGRQFSNSRSEMNVSTLELGDSALYLCASSRRDTGELFFGEGSRLTVL.

V and J are TRBV5-1 and TRBJ1-1, with 7 bases lining up with TRBD1. The length of the CDR3 is 15 residues. From germline, CDR1 is SGHRS and CDR2 YFSETQ. Trimming removed 0 bases from V and 0 bases from J; junction bases left unmatched: 2. The CDR3 sequence: CASSLEGTVNTEAFF. For the CDR3, the DNA is TGCGCCAGCAGCTTGGAGGGGACAGTGAACACTGAAGCTTTCTTT.

The chain links TRBV11-2 to TRBJ2-7, with D possibly being TRBD2 (5 bases). The CDR3 is 12 amino acids. V was clipped by 5 bases and J by 7 bases, with 12 bases between them. The V gene's germline CDR1 is SGHAT and CDR2 FQNNGV. The CDR3 loop is CASSQGLEEQYF. The CDR3 DNA reads as TGTGCCAGCAGCCAAGGACTGGAGGAGCAGTACTTC.

The gene calls are TRBV11-2 and TRBJ2-2; TRBD2 is a possible D gene (6 bases). The CDR3 is 13 amino acids. Trimming stripped 5 bases from V and 5 bases from J, with 9 bases between. Germline V lookup: CDR1 SGHAT, CDR2 FQNNGV. Here the CDR3 reads CASSSRGTGELFF. CDR3 in DNA: TGTGCCAGCAGCAGCCGGGGGACCGGGGAGCTGTTTTTT.

The rearrangement joins TRBV5-1 to TRBJ1-1; 7 positions agree with TRBD1. The CDR3 sequence is 15 residues long. The germline gives CDR1 SGHRS, CDR2 YFSETQ. After removal of 6 bases from V and 5 bases from J, the junction contained 13 bases not matched to a gene. CDR3 coding DNA: TGCGCCAGCAATCCCACCCCAGGGGGAGGTACTGAAGCTTTCTTT. Encoded protein: CASNPTPGGGTEAFF.

The chain combines TRBV15 with TRBJ1-2; 7 positions agree with TRBD1. The ends lost 0 bases at V and 2 bases at J; junction bases unmatched: 12. The V gene's germline CDR1 is LNHNV and CDR2 YYDKDF (reference sequence). The CDR3 is 18 amino acids. The DNA of the CDR3 is TGTGCCACCAGCAGAGACAGGCCAGGGGGGACAGTAAACTATGGCTACACCTTC. Its translation is CATSRDRPGGTVNYGYTF.

The gene calls are TRBV21-1 and TRBJ2-7; TRBD2, the table's D call, lacks a check against the DNA. TRBV21-1 is described as a pseudogene. This CDR3 has 18 amino acids. CDR3 DNA sequence: TGTGCCAGCAGCAAGGGGCCGCGGGGGGGCAGTCGCACCTACGAGCAGTACTTC. Its protein is CASSKGPRGGSRTYEQYF.

The CDR3 reads CASSGGAYEQFF. CDR3 bases: TGTGCCAGCAGCGGCGGAGCTTATGAGCAGTTCTTC. The gene calls are TRBV7-9 and TRBJ2-1; no clear D gene. The CDR3 extends over 12 amino acids. CDR1 is SEHNR, CDR2 FQNEAQ, per germline (reference sequence). The V and J ends lost 5 bases and 8 bases respectively, with 10 bases between them.

This rearrangement joins TRBV28 to TRBJ1-2; 8 nucleotides align to TRBD1. Germline loops: CDR1 MDHEN, CDR2 SYDVKM. This CDR3 has 14 residues. Losses at the gene ends were 6 bases for V and 5 bases for J; bases not matched to a gene: 8. DNA of the CDR3: TGTGCCAGCAGGATACAGGGGGGAGGATATGGCTACACCTTC. Residues: CASRIQGGGYGYTF.

The chain is built from TRBV7-9 and TRBJ2-1; a possible D gene is TRBD2 (6 bases). CDR3 size: 16 residues. The germline gives CDR1 SEHNR, CDR2 FQNEAQ (reference sequence). V shed 5 bases and J shed 7 bases, with 21 bases lying between them. CDR3 residues: CASSPLAGSVKNEQFF. The DNA for the CDR3 is TGTGCCAGCAGCCCCCTGGCGGGATCCGTCAAAAATGAGCAGTTCTTC.

The rearrangement uses TRBV19 and TRBJ1-4, with a possible D match to TRBD1 (5 bases). With 4 bases removed from V and 8 bases from J, the gap between germline ends came to 11 bases. CDR1 and CDR2 (germline): LNHDA, SQIVND (reference sequence). The CDR3 spans 13 residues. The CDR3 sequence: CASSKGTLEKLFF. CDR3 coding DNA: TGTGCCAGTAGTAAAGGGACTTTAGAAAAACTGTTTTTT. The whole variable domain, filled in from reference TRBV19 and TRBJ1-4, reads DGGITQSPKYLFRKEGQNVTLSCEQNLNHDAMYWYRQDPGQGLRLIYYSQIVNDFQKGDIAEGYSVSREKKESFPLTVTSAQKNPTAFYLCASSKGTLEKLFFGSGTQLSVL.

V is TRBV28 and J is TRBJ2-1; 7 bases match TRBD2. The CDR3 consists of 14 residues. Germline V gene sequence: CDR1 MDHEN, CDR2 SYDVKM. V was pared by 7 bases and J by 4 bases, with 7 bases of the junction left unmatched. CDR3 bases: TGTGCCAGCATAAGTCTAGCGGTATACAATGAGCAGTTCTTC. This gives the protein CASISLAVYNEQFF.

The chain links TRBV5-1 to TRBJ2-7, with 8 bases that match TRBD1. Trimming removed 4 bases from V and 2 bases from J; junction bases left unmatched: 8. Germline lookup yields CDR1 SGHRS and CDR2 YFSETQ. The CDR3 totals 15 residues. The CDR3 DNA follows: TGCGCCAGCAGCCTGGGGACGGGACAGGCCTACGAGCAGTACTTC. Translating gives CASSLGTGQAYEQYF.

This chain connects TRBV18 to TRBJ2-5; 8 bases are shared with TRBD1. The CDR3 totals 15 residues. The V gene end was trimmed by 4 bases and the J gene end by 5 bases; junction bases not matched to a gene: 9. CDR1 is KGHSH and CDR2 is LQKENI in the germline V gene. The CDR3 loop reads CASSLQTGESETQYF. CDR3 DNA sequence: TGTGCCAGCTCACTCCAGACAGGGGAGTCGGAGACCCAGTACTTC.

The V call is TRBV5-1, the J call TRBJ2-7; D is undetermined. Germline lookup yields CDR1 SGHRS and CDR2 YFSETQ. Trimming removed 6 bases from V and 3 bases from J, with 7 bases in between. This CDR3 contains 11 residues. The CDR3 region has the DNA TGCGCCAGCACCGCAGGCTACGAGCAGTACTTC. It specifies CASTAGYEQYF.

This chain uses TRBV11-2 with TRBJ2-1; 11 bases are a match to TRBD2. The CDR3 loop spans 15 amino acids. Germline CDR1 is SGHAT and CDR2 is FQNNGV. With 1 base clipped from V and 11 bases from J, the junction kept 7 bases outside the gene matches. In nucleotides, the CDR3 is TGTGCCAGCAGCTTAGTTCTAGCGGGGGGTGCCAAGCAGTTCTTC. It is translated as CASSLVLAGGAKQFF.

V usage is TRBV4-1 and J usage is TRBJ2-4, with 7 bases identical to TRBD2. The CDR3 runs to 16 residues. Germline CDR1 and CDR2: MGHRA and YSYEKL. Trimming took 1 base from V and 3 from J; bases not matched to a gene: 6. The CDR3 DNA is TGCGCCAGCAGCCAAGGGACTAGTAGGGGCAAAAACATTCAGTACTTC. Amino acids: CASSQGTSRGKNIQYF.

V and J are TRBV6-5 and TRBJ2-7; TRBD1 is a possible D gene (6 bases). The germline V and J ends were trimmed by 2 bases and 6 bases, with 14 bases remaining between them. CDR3 length: 14 amino acids. CDR1 is MNHEY and CDR2 is SVGAGI in the germline V gene. CDR3 loop: CASSYRDTGFEQYF. The CDR3, as DNA: TGTGCCAGCAGTTACCGGGACACAGGATTCGAGCAGTACTTC.

The CDR3 spells CASSRTGTGDYGYTF. The DNA of the CDR3 is TGTGCCAGCAGTCGTACCGGGACAGGCGACTATGGCTACACCTTC. V and J are TRBV6-5 and TRBJ1-2; 8 nucleotides align to TRBD1. CDR1 and CDR2 (germline): MNHEY, SVGAGI. The CDR3 has 15 residues. The V gene end was trimmed by 5 bases and the J gene end by 3 bases; junction bases not matched to a gene: 8.